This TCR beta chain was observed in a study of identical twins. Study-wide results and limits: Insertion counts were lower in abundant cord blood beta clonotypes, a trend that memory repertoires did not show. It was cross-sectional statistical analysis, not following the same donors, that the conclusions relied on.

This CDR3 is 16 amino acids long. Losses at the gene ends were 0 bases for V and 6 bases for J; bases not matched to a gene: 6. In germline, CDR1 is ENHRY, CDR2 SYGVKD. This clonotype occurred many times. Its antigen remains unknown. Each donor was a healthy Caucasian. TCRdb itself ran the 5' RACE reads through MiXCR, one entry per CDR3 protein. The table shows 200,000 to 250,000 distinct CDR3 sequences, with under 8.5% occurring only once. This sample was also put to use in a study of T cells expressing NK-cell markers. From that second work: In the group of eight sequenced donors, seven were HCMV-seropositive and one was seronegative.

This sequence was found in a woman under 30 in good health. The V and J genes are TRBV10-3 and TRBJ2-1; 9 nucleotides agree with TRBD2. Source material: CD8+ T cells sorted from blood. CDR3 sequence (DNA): TGTGCCATCAGTGAGTCCGAGGGACTAGCAATCAATGAGCAGTTCTTC. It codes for CAISESEGLAINEQFF.